This T cell receptor beta chain was recorded in a study of T cell changes during pregnancy in multiple sclerosis. The table came from immunoSEQ multiplex PCR; TCRdb's copy has only in-frame clones and leaves some out. The table shows 120,000 or so clones, with approximately 93% occurring only once. The sequenced sample was peripheral blood, obtained before pregnancy. This TCR was sampled from a female donor with multiple sclerosis, enrolled in a pregnancy study.

This chain's CDR3 is CASSLQGNTEAFF. CDR3 nucleotide sequence: TGTGCCAGCAGCCTACAGGGTAACACTGAAGCTTTCTTT. V gene TRBV6-5 combines with J gene TRBJ1-1; a weak D match, TRBD1 (6 bases). Germline assignment: CDR1 MNHEY and CDR2 SVGAGI. The CDR3 is 13 amino acids. V lost 6 bases to trimming and J lost 2 bases, with 10 bases between them.